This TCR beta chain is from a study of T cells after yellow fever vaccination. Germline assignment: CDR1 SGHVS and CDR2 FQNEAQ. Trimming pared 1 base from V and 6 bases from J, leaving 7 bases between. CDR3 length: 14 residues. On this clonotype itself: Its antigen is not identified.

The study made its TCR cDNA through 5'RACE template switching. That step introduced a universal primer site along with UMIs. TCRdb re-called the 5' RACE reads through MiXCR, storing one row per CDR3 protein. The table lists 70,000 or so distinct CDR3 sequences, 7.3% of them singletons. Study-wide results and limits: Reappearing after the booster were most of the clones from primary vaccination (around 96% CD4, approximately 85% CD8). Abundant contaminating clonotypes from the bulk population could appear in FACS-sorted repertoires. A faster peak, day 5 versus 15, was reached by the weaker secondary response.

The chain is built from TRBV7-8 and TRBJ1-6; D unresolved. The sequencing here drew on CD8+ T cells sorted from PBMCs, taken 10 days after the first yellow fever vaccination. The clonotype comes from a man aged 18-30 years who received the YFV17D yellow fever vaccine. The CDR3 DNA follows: TGTGCCAGCAGCTTAGAAGGGTTTAATTCACCCCTCCACTTT. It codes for CASSLEGFNSPLHF. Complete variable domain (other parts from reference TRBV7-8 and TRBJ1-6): GAGVSQSPRYKVAKRGQDVALRCDPISGHVSLFWYQQALGQGPEFLTYFQNEAQLDKSGLPSDRFFAERPEGSVSTLKIQRTQQEDSAVYLCASSLEGFNSPLHFGNGTRLTVT.